This TCR beta chain was retrieved from a study of cytotoxic CD8 clonotypes in ibrutinib-treated CLL. Study context: After treatment lasting a median roughly 13 months, range 6 to 36, response samples were collected. Samples averaged about 260,000 productive templates and some 96,000 productive rearrangements.

Libraries were prepared by immunoSEQ multiplex PCR; TCRdb keeps only in-frame clonotypes and omits some of them. The table has over 120,000 clones, 79% seen once. General study points: Progressing and sustained-remission patients had different sampling times. Exceeding age-matched healthy donors, baseline clonality also tracked the counts of circulating CD8+ T cells.

V lost 0 bases and J 8 bases, leaving 11 bases between the germline ends. Germline lookup yields CDR1 MNHNY and CDR2 SVGAGI (reference sequence). CDR3 length: 14 amino acids. For this clone: Its specificity is not known.

Sequenced here: PBMCs, sampled after 12 months of ibrutinib treatment. The receptor was isolated from a human donor with chronic lymphocytic leukemia. The chain carries TRBV6-6 and TRBJ2-4; weak D call: TRBD2 (5 bases). The CDR3 loop reads CASSYSLGSHIQYF. In nucleotides, the CDR3 is TGTGCCAGCAGTTACTCACTAGGGTCTCACATTCAGTACTTC.